This is a list of T cell receptor beta chains from one sample in a study of blood T cell repertoires in COVID-19. Only in-frame clones appear in the TCRdb table, and some are missing; sequencing was by immunoSEQ multiplex PCR. The profile shows approximately 100,000 clones, roughly 81% of them singletons. Sequenced: peripheral blood. These receptors came from a human donor in a cohort sampled during active COVID-19. Each CDR3 is given with its conserved first and last residue. Fields, in order: D gene, clone size, J gene, V gene, CDR3 protein, CDR3 DNA. A D gene is named only where the DNA matches it firmly. Clone size is stated in some rows and not others, as once, few, many or a class when expanded.

>NA|NA|TRBJ1-1|TRBV2
CASRANTANTEAFF
TGTGCCAGCAGGGCGAATACAGCGAACACTGAAGCTTTCTTT
>TRBD1|NA|TRBJ2-5|TRBV2
CASSDEEGTGELETQYF
TGTGCCAGCAGCGACGAGGAAGGGACAGGGGAATTGGAGACCCAGTACTTC
>TRBD1|NA|TRBJ2-7|TRBV11-2
CASSLAGQGLYEQYF
TGTGCCAGCAGCTTAGCCGGACAGGGGCTATACGAGCAGTACTTC
>NA|NA|TRBJ2-1|TRBV5-4
CASSLVVIGGISNEQFF
TGTGCCAGCAGCTTGGTTGTCATTGGGGGCATAAGCAATGAGCAGTTCTTC
>TRBD1|NA|TRBJ2-1|TRBV11-2
CASSFTQGAVEQFF
TGTGCCAGCAGCTTTACCCAGGGGGCGGTTGAGCAGTTCTTC
>TRBD2|NA|TRBJ2-1|TRBV7-9
CASSSESGGEQFF
TGTGCCAGCAGCTCAGAATCGGGGGGTGAGCAGTTCTTC
>TRBD1|NA|TRBJ1-4|TRBV5-1
CASSSRQGGNEKLFF
TGCGCCAGCAGCTCCCGACAGGGTGGGAATGAAAAACTGTTTTTT
>TRBD1|NA|TRBJ1-1|TRBV4-3
CASSQDPGTDAEAFF
TGCGCCAGCAGCCAAGACCCCGGGACAGATGCCGAGGCTTTCTTT
>TRBD2|few|TRBJ2-3|TRBV7-6
CASSLVPSGASTDTQYF
TGTGCCAGCAGCTTAGTCCCTAGCGGAGCTAGCACAGATACGCAGTATTTT
>NA|NA|TRBJ2-2|TRBV4-1
CASSQDGFPYPGELFF
TGCGCCAGCAGCCAAGACGGGTTTCCTTACCCCGGGGAGCTGTTTTTT
>NA|few|TRBJ1-5|TRBV29-1
CSVEFDRSQPQHF
TGCAGCGTTGAGTTTGACAGGTCTCAGCCCCAGCATTTT
>NA|NA|TRBJ1-5|TRBV6-5
CASSYGSGNQPQHF
TGTGCCAGCAGTTATGGATCCGGGAATCAGCCCCAGCATTTT
>NA|NA|TRBJ2-7|TRBV5-4
CASSLGSVSPYEQYF
TGTGCCAGCAGCTTGGGGTCCGTAAGCCCCTACGAGCAGTACTTC
>TRBD1|NA|TRBJ1-2|TRBV5-5
CASKPPHTGGEDTF
TGTGCCAGCAAACCCCCCCACACAGGGGGCGAGGACACCTTC